This T cell receptor (beta chain) was captured in a study of CD8 T cells in Susac syndrome. Study results and caveats: The study's TCR sequencing and HLA analysis covered a relatively small number of individuals, and the study acknowledged this.

The authors sequenced TCR beta from blood CD8+ and CD4+ T cells. Germline CDR1 KGHSH, CDR2 LQKENI. V was cut by 0 bases and J by 2 bases, with 8 bases left in between. The length of the CDR3 is 14 residues. Random-hexamer reverse transcription was applied to about 0.45 to 1 ug RNA. By means of immunoSEQ multiplex PCR, TCR beta CDR3 spanning 54 Vbeta and 13 Jbeta underwent amplification. TCRdb processed the immunoSEQ multiplex PCR reads anew with MiXCR; each CDR3 protein has one entry. This sample has some 150,000 distinct CDR3 sequences, with 94% found just once. In regard to this clonotype: Its antigen is unidentified.

Sample: CD4+ T cells from PBMCs. The V and J genes are TRBV18 and TRBJ2-7, with a weak D call TRBD2 (6 bases). The TCR comes from a human donor in good health. In DNA form, the CDR3 reads TGTGCCAGCTCACCACCTAGCGGAACCTACGAGCAGTACTTC. Amino acid sequence: CASSPPSGTYEQYF.